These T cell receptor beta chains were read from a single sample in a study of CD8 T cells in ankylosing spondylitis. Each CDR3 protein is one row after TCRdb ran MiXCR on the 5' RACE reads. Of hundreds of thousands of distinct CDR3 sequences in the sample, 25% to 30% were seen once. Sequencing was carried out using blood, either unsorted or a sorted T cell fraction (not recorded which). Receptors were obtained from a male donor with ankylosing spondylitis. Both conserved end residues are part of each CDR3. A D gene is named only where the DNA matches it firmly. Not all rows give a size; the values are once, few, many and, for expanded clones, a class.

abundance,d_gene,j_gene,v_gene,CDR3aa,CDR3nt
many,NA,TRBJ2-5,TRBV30,CAWSSGLEGTQYF,TGTGCCTGGAGCTCGGGACTGGAAGGGACCCAGTACTTC
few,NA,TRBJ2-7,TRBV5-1,CASSLAGAGSLGEQYF,TGCGCCAGCAGCTTGGCCGGGGCGGGATCGCTGGGGGAGCAGTACTTC
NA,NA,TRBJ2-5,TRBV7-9,CASEGQETQYF,TGTGCCAGCGAGGGTCAAGAGACCCAGTACTTC
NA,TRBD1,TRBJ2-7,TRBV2,CASRTGGGTYEQYF,TGTGCCAGCCGGACAGGGGGCGGAACCTACGAGCAGTACTTC
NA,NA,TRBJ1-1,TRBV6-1,CASRPRSEGGTEAFF,TGTGCCAGCAGACCTCGTTCGGAGGGGGGCACTGAAGCTTTCTTT
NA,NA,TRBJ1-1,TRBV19,CASSPRLENTEAFF,TGTGCCAGTAGTCCGAGACTGGAGAACACTGAAGCTTTCTTT
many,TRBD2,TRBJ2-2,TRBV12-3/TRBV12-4,CASSSLSGRGTGELFF,TGTGCCAGCAGTTCCCTCAGCGGGAGAGGAACCGGGGAGCTGTTTTTT
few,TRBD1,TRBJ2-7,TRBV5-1,CASSEGTGSSYEQYF,TGCGCCAGCAGCGAGGGGACAGGGAGCTCCTACGAGCAGTACTTC
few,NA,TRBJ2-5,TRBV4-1,CASSQEGIQGETQYF,TGCGCCAGCAGCCAAGAGGGGATTCAAGGGGAGACCCAGTACTTC
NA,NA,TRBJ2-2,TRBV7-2,CASSRIQPNTGELFF,TGTGCCAGCAGCAGGATCCAACCGAACACCGGGGAGCTGTTTTTT
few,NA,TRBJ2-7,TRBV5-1,CASSLGRGPPPDEQYF,TGCGCCAGCAGCCTGGGAAGGGGTCCACCCCCAGACGAGCAGTACTTC
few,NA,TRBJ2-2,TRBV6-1,CASSEGIRVASGELFF,TGTGCCAGCAGTGAAGGGATTCGGGTCGCCTCCGGGGAGCTGTTTTTT
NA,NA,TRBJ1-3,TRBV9,CASSVAGQASSGNTIYF,TGTGCCAGCAGCGTAGCTGGGCAGGCCAGCTCTGGAAACACCATATATTTT
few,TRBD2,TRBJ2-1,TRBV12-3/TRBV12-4,CASSFRLAGGSYNEQFF,TGTGCCAGCAGTTTCCGACTAGCGGGAGGGAGCTACAATGAGCAGTTCTTC
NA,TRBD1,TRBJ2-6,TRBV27,CASSLSTGLTGANVLTF,TGTGCCAGCAGTTTATCGACAGGGTTGACTGGGGCCAACGTCCTGACTTTC
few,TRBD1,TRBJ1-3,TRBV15,CATSRFGQGLNTIYF,TGTGCCACCAGCAGATTTGGACAGGGGTTAAACACCATATATTTT
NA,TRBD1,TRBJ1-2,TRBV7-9,CASSLATGYGSGYTF,TGTGCCAGCAGCTTAGCGACAGGGTATGGATCTGGCTACACCTTC